This T cell receptor (beta chain) was recovered during a study of vaccination effects on CD4 cells after COVID-19. Here immunoSEQ multiplex PCR was the method, and the copy in TCRdb shows in-frame clones only, minus some. The table records over 60,000 clones, less than 85% of them present only once. Germline CDR1 is KGHDR and CDR2 is SFDVKD. V lost 3 bases to trimming and J lost 2 bases; unmatched junction nucleotides: 8. The CDR3 has 16 amino acids. Antigen-specific CD4+ T cell clonotypes were called by their expansion after viral peptide-pool culture in ViraFEST. The authors isolated CD4+ T cells after about 10 days of culture. Nucleocapsid antibodies were negative in the vaccine recipients, who had never had SARS-CoV-2 infection. Of note for this clone: What it recognizes is unknown.

The sequencing here drew on CD4+ T cells from PBMCs cultured with HCoV-NL63 spike peptides, taken before COVID-19 vaccination. The TCR sequence derives from a human donor who received a COVID-19 vaccine. The chain combines TRBV24-1 with TRBJ2-5; the match to TRBD1 covers 7 bases. CDR3 in amino acids: CATSDLRTGIQETQYF. CDR3 coding DNA: TGTGCCACCAGTGATCTAAGGACAGGAATTCAAGAGACCCAGTACTTC.